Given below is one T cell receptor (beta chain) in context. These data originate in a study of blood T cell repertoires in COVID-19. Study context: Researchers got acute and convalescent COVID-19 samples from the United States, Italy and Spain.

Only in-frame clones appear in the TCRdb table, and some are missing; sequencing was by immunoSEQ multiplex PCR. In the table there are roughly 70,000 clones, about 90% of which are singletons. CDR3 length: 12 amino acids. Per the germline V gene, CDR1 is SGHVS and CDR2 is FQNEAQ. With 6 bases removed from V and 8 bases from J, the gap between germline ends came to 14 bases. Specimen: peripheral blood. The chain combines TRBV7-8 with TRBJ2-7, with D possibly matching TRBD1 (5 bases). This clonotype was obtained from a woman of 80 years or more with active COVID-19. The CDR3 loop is CASRIITGQQYF. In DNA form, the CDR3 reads TGTGCCAGCAGGATCATAACAGGACAGCAGTACTTC.